A selection of T cell receptor beta chains follows, all from one sample in a study of blood T cell repertoires in COVID-19. Profiled with immunoSEQ multiplex PCR; TCRdb holds only in-frame clones, not every one. The repertoire includes around 370,000 clones, around nine tenths of them detected once, and about 6.7% sits in the top ten. The sequenced sample was peripheral blood. Source of these receptors: a woman in her 70s with COVID-19, enrolled during active disease. The CDR3 runs from the conserved cysteine through the conserved F or W. D genes are given only for firm matches. Where a row states a size, it is once, few, many or the class of an expanded clone; other rows omit it.

D gene	clone size	V gene	J gene	CDR3 length	CDR3 DNA	CDR3 protein
.	.	TRBV2	TRBJ1-1	14	TGTGCCAGCAGTGACGGTAAGGGGTGGACTGAAGCTTTCTTT	CASSDGKGWTEAFF
.	.	TRBV12-3/TRBV12-4	TRBJ2-7	11	TGTGCCAGCAGTTTACGTGACGAGCAGTACTTC	CASSLRDEQYF
.	.	TRBV2	TRBJ1-5	14	TGTGCCAGCAGTGATGGAGGCGGCAATCAGCCCCAGCATTTT	CASSDGGGNQPQHF
TRBD1	.	TRBV18	TRBJ1-3	17	TGTGCCAGCTCACCCACTCCGGGACAGGGTACTGGAAACACCATATATTTT	CASSPTPGQGTGNTIYF
TRBD1	.	TRBV27	TRBJ2-7	14	TGTGCCAGCAGTTTATCGACAGGGAGCTACGAGCAGTACTTC	CASSLSTGSYEQYF
.	.	TRBV30	TRBJ1-1	11	TGTGCCTGGAGTAGGGGGACTGAAGCTTTCTTT	CAWSRGTEAFF
TRBD1	.	TRBV3-1/TRBV3-2	TRBJ1-3	16	TGTGCCAGCACCCTAACGGGACAGGGGGCCCAAAACACCATATATTTT	CASTLTGQGAQNTIYF
.	.	TRBV5-1	TRBJ2-2	14	TGCGCCAGCAGCGAGGGACTTAGCACCGGGGAGCTGTTTTTT	CASSEGLSTGELFF
.	.	TRBV18	TRBJ2-3	15	TGTGCCAGCTCACCAATGACAGGTTTCACAGATACGCAGTATTTT	CASSPMTGFTDTQYF
TRBD1	few	TRBV5-1	TRBJ1-1	13	TGCGCCAGCGGGGACAGGGCGAACACTGAAGCTTTCTTT	CASGDRANTEAFF